This is a list of T cell receptor beta chains from one sample in a study of OX40 agonist ivuxolimab in advanced cancers. Using immunoSEQ multiplex PCR, the repertoire was profiled, and TCRdb retains in-frame clones only, with some absent. The table lists approximately 28,000 clones, around 87% of them singletons. The sample in question was CD4+ or CD8+ T cells sorted from blood, obtained in a trial of the OX40 agonist ivuxolimab. Receptors were obtained from an adult with an advanced solid tumor such as melanoma, head and neck, liver or kidney cancer. CDR3s include the opening cysteine and the closing phenylalanine or tryptophan. Fields, in order: D gene, J gene, V gene, clone size, CDR3 DNA, CDR3 protein. A D gene is named only where the DNA matches it firmly. Part of the rows lack a size; the others show once, few, many or a class for expanded clones.

D: TRBD1
J: TRBJ2-1
V: TRBV2
size: .
DNA: TGTGCCAGCAGTCGAAGCCAGGACAGGGTCCCGGAGTTCTTC
CDR3: CASSRSQDRVPEFF

D: .
J: TRBJ2-7
V: TRBV6-5
size: few
DNA: TGTGCCAGCAGAATTCTCCCGGGACTCGGCTACGAGCAGTACTTC
CDR3: CASRILPGLGYEQYF

D: TRBD1
J: TRBJ1-5
V: TRBV6-5
size: .
DNA: TGTGCCAGCAATTTACAGGGGCGCAATCAGCCCCAGCATTTT
CDR3: CASNLQGRNQPQHF

D: .
J: TRBJ1-2
V: TRBV5-6
size: few
DNA: TGTGCCAGCAGCTTGGCGTACAGATACTCTAACTATGGCTACACCTTC
CDR3: CASSLAYRYSNYGYTF

D: .
J: TRBJ2-5
V: TRBV19
size: .
DNA: TGTGCCAGTAGCACCCTCAGAGGGGACGAGACCCAGTACTTC
CDR3: CASSTLRGDETQYF

D: .
J: TRBJ2-2
V: TRBV15
size: .
DNA: TGTGCCACCAGCAGTGAGAGGGGCCGGGAGCTGTTTTTT
CDR3: CATSSERGRELFF

D: .
J: TRBJ1-3
V: TRBV10-3
size: once
DNA: TGTGCCATCAGTGTAGGGGCCTCTGGAAACACCATATATTTT
CDR3: CAISVGASGNTIYF

D: TRBD2
J: TRBJ2-3
V: TRBV10-3
size: .
DNA: TGTGCCATCAGGGACGGGACTAGCGTCTTTAGGCACGACACAGATACGCAGTATTTT
CDR3: CAIRDGTSVFRHDTDTQYF

D: .
J: TRBJ2-1
V: TRBV19
size: .
DNA: TGTGCCAGTCACCCGGGGGCGGGTGAGCAGTTCTTC
CDR3: CASHPGAGEQFF

D: TRBD2
J: TRBJ2-1
V: TRBV7-2
size: .
DNA: TGTGCCAGCAGCTTAGTGTCTGCGGGAGGAAACAATGAGCAGTTCTTC
CDR3: CASSLVSAGGNNEQFF

D: .
J: TRBJ2-5
V: TRBV19
size: .
DNA: TGTGCCAGTAGCATGGACCGACAAGAGACCCAGTACTTC
CDR3: CASSMDRQETQYF

D: .
J: TRBJ1-1
V: TRBV5-1
size: few
DNA: TGCGCCAGCAGAGAGACAGGAGGAGGCACTGAAGCTTTCTTT
CDR3: CASRETGGGTEAFF

D: TRBD2
J: TRBJ2-5
V: TRBV20-1
size: .
DNA: TGTGGGGGGAGGGGCCAAGAGACCCAGTACTTC
CDR3: CGGRGQETQYF

D: TRBD2
J: TRBJ2-1
V: TRBV19
size: once
DNA: TGTGCCAGTAGGCTGACTAGCGGGAGTTTCGATGAGCAGTTCTTC
CDR3: CASRLTSGSFDEQFF

D: .
J: TRBJ2-7
V: TRBV29-1
size: .
DNA: TGCAGCGTTGAAGATCGGGTAACCTTCTACGAGCAGTACTTC
CDR3: CSVEDRVTFYEQYF

D: .
J: TRBJ2-1
V: TRBV25-1
size: once
DNA: TGTGCCTGCTCAGGCTCCATCTACAATGAGCAGTTCTTC
CDR3: CACSGSIYNEQFF

D: .
J: TRBJ1-6
V: TRBV2
size: .
DNA: TGTGCCAGCAGCCCTTTTGGGGACCAGAATAATTCACCCCTCCACTTT
CDR3: CASSPFGDQNNSPLHF

D: TRBD1
J: TRBJ2-7
V: TRBV7-2
size: .
DNA: TGTGCCAGCAGCTTGTCTACAGGGGGCTATTACGAGCAGTACTTC
CDR3: CASSLSTGGYYEQYF

D: .
J: TRBJ1-2
V: TRBV19
size: .
DNA: TGTGCCAGTAGTATAGATCGGCAAAACTATGGCTACACCTTC
CDR3: CASSIDRQNYGYTF

D: TRBD1
J: TRBJ1-5
V: TRBV10-2
size: .
DNA: TGCGCCAGCAGTGAGCAGGGGGCTTATCAGCCCCAGCATTTT
CDR3: CASSEQGAYQPQHF

D: TRBD2
J: TRBJ2-1
V: TRBV10-3
size: .
DNA: TGTGCCATCAGGAGCGGGAGGGCCTCGGATGAGCAGTTCTTC
CDR3: CAIRSGRASDEQFF

D: TRBD2
J: TRBJ2-3
V: TRBV5-1
size: .
DNA: TGCGCCAGCAGCCCAGATGGGGCGGGAGCCCCGAGTTATTATTTT
CDR3: CASSPDGAGAPSYYF

D: .
J: TRBJ1-4
V: TRBV14
size: .
DNA: TGTGCCAGCAGCCAAGACCTAGGTTGGAATGAAAAACTGTTTTTT
CDR3: CASSQDLGWNEKLFF

D: .
J: TRBJ2-1
V: TRBV29-1
size: .
DNA: TGCAGCGCCTCGAGGCAGGGGTTGGGAAATGAGCAGTTCTTC
CDR3: CSASRQGLGNEQFF

D: .
J: TRBJ1-3
V: TRBV6-5
size: .
DNA: TGTGCCAGCACACGGGGGTCTGGAAACACCATATATTTT
CDR3: CASTRGSGNTIYF

D: .
J: TRBJ2-1
V: TRBV9
size: .
DNA: TGTGCCAGCAGCGTAGACCCGAGCTCCTACAATGAGCAGTTCTTC
CDR3: CASSVDPSSYNEQFF

D: .
J: TRBJ2-5
V: TRBV7-7
size: .
DNA: TGTGCTAGCAGCCCAAGAGACTCCCAAGAGACCCAGTACTTC
CDR3: CASSPRDSQETQYF

D: .
J: TRBJ2-5
V: TRBV5-1
size: .
DNA: TGCGCCAGCCATCGGGGCGAGTACCAAGAGACCCAGTACTTC
CDR3: CASHRGEYQETQYF